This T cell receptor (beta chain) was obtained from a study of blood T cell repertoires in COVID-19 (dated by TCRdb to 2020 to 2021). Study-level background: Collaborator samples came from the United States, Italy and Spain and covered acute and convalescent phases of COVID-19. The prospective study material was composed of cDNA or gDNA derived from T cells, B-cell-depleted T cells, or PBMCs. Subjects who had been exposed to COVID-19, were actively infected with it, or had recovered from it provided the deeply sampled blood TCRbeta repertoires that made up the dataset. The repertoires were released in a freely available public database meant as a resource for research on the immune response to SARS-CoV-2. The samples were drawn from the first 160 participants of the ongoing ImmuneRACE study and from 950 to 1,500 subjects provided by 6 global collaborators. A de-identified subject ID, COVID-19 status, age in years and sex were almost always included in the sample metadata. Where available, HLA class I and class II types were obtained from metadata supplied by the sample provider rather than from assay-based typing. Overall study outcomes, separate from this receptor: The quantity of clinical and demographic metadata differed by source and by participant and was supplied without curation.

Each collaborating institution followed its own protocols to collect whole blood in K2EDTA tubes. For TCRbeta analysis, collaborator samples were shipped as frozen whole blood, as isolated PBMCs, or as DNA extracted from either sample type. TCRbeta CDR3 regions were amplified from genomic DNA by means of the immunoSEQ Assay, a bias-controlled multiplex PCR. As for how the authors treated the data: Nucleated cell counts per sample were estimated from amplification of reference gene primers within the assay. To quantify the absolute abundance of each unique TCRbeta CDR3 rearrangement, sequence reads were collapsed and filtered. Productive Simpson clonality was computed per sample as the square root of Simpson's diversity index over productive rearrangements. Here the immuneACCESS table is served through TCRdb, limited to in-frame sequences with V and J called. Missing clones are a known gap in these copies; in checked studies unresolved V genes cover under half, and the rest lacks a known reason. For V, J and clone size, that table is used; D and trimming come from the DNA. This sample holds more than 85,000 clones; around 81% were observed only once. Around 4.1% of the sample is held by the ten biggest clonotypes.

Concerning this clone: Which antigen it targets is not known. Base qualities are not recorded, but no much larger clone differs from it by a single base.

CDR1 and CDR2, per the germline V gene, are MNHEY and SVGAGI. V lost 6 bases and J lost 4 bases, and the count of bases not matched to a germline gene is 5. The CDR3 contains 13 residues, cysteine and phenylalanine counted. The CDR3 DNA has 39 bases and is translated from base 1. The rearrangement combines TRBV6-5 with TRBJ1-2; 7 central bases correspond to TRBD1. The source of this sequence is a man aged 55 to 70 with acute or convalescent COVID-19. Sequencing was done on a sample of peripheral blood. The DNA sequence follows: TGTGCCAGCAGCTCGGGACAGATCTATGGCTACACCTTC. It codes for CASSSGQIYGYTF.